Described below is a single T cell receptor (beta chain) sequence and its context. Antigen unknown. These data are taken from a study of persistence of HIV-infected CD4 T cells. Regarding the study as a whole: CMV- and Gag-responding cells had lower TCRbeta richness than CD3/CD28-responding cells.

Anti-CD3/anti-CD28 beads served as a nonspecific positive control stimulus. CD4+ T cells upregulating both CD40 ligand and CD69 were sorted as responding cells. The CDR3 is made up of 12 amino acids. The V end was cut by 7 bases, the J end by 2 bases, with 3 bases between. The immunoSEQ assay was version 4, run in survey mode. Each sample used up to roughly 1 ug genomic DNA diluted to around 10 ng/uL. Profiled with immunoSEQ multiplex PCR; TCRdb holds only in-frame clones, not every one. The sample holds around 40,000 clones, 70% to 90% seen once. V usage is TRBV12-3 or TRBV12-4 and J usage is TRBJ2-6, with D uncertain. The material sequenced was CD4+ T cells sorted from PBMCs after approximately 19-hour stimulation, taken from a patient who received antiretroviral therapy. The receptor was derived from an adult man with HIV who was CMV-seropositive. DNA of the CDR3: TGTGCCAGCACGACTGGGGCCAACGTCCTGACTTTC. Protein: CASTTGANVLTF.